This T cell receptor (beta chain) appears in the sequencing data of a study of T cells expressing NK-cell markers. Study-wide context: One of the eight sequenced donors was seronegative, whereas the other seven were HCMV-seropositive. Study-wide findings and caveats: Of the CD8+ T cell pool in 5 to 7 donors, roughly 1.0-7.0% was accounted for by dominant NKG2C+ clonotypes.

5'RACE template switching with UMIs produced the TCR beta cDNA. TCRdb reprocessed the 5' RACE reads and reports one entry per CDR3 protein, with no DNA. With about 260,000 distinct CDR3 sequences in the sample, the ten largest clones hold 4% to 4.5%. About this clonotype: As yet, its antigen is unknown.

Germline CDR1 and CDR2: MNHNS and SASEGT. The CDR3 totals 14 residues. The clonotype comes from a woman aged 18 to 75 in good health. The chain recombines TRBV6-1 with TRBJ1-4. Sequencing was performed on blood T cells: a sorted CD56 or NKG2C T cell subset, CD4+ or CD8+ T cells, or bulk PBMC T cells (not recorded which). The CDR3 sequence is CASSEVLAYEKLFF.